This T cell receptor (beta chain) was identified in a study of regulatory T cells. The PCR used 52 TRBV and 13 TRBJ primers. Repertoires were generated with immunoSEQ multiplex PCR, while TCRdb's copy carries only in-frame clones and drops some. Among 20,000 to 25,000 clones listed, 70% to 90% were seen once. A couple of CD3G-deficient patients had more severe autoimmunity; all had some. General study findings and limits: In CD3G-deficient patients, conventional CD4+ T cells were enriched for hydrophobic CDR3 residues at positions 6 and 7. Regulatory T cells showed the strongest V-J pair restriction and V/J gene skewing among patient repertoires.

CDR3 length equals 16 residues. Trimming took 5 bases from V and 7 from J, leaving 21 bases between them. Germline V gene sequence: CDR1 MDHEN, CDR2 SYDVKM. This clone was detected a few times. Its specificity is not known. The clonotype originates from a child under 18 with CD3G deficiency. This chain joins TRBV28 and TRBJ2-1; D is possibly TRBD1 (6 bases). Sequencing used conventional CD4+ T cells sorted from blood. The CDR3 loop is CASSTPLQGSRNEQFF. Written as DNA, the CDR3 is TGTGCCAGCAGTACCCCATTACAGGGTTCCAGGAATGAGCAGTTCTTC.